This record covers a single TCR beta chain. The germline gives CDR1 SNHLY, CDR2 FYNNEI. The CDR3 contains 18 residues. V lost 5 bases, J lost 2 bases, and 9 bases stayed unmatched. The source of the sample is a study of control samples from healthy donors and cancer patients. TCRdb keeps only in-frame clones here, not all; method: immunoSEQ multiplex PCR. The repertoire holds 80,000 or so clones, with 94% as singletons. The gene calls are TRBV2 and TRBJ2-5; 15 nucleotides agree with TRBD2. The receptor was isolated from a woman aged 40-49 years in good health. Source material: blood. CDR3 protein: CASSSGLAGGMGQETQYF. The CDR3 DNA is TGTGCCAGCAGTTCCGGACTAGCGGGGGGGATGGGGCAAGAGACCCAGTACTTC.